Each of the 26 T cell receptor beta chains below was sequenced from the same sample in a study of OX40 agonist ivuxolimab in advanced cancers. Measured with immunoSEQ multiplex PCR; TCRdb has only the in-frame clones, and not every one. The sample lists about 73,000 clones; over 80% were seen once. This sample comprised CD4+ or CD8+ T cells sorted from blood, obtained in a trial of the OX40 agonist ivuxolimab. The receptors shown here come from an adult with an advanced solid tumor such as melanoma, head and neck, liver or kidney cancer.

The V call is TRBV5-4, the J call TRBJ2-3; no reliable D call. V was shortened by 10 bases and J by 0 bases, with 9 bases between the two germline ends. CDR1 and CDR2 from the germline V gene are SGHNT and YYREEE (reference sequence). CDR3 length: 12 residues. The CDR3 sequence: CASTGSTDTQYF. The CDR3 nucleotides are TGTGCCTCAACCGGCAGCACAGATACGCAGTATTTT.

This clone was seen once. This rearrangement joins TRBV6-5 to TRBJ2-7; D call uncertain. The CDR3 is made up of 15 amino acids. Per germline, CDR1 MNHEY and CDR2 SVGAGI. Deletions cut 2 bases from V and 1 base from J, with 12 bases between. The CDR3 bases are TGTGCCAGCAGTTACGCCCCCGCGCGGTCCTACGAGCAGTACTTC. It codes for CASSYAPARSYEQYF.

This clone was observed once. The V and J genes are TRBV19 and TRBJ2-7; 13 nucleotides match TRBD2. The germline gives CDR1 LNHDA, CDR2 SQIVND (reference sequence). This CDR3 has 15 amino acids. The trim removed 6 bases at V and 5 bases at J, leaving 7 bases unmatched. The CDR3 region has the DNA TGTGCCAGTAGGACTAGCGGGAGGCGGAGTGACGAGCAGTACTTC. Protein sequence: CASRTSGRRSDEQYF.

CDR3 amino acids: CASSPLSGFRTDTQYF. The CDR3 DNA reads TGTGCCAGCAGTCCCCTATCGGGTTTTCGAACAGATACGCAGTATTTT. This chain joins TRBV27 and TRBJ2-3; D call uncertain. The CDR3 runs 16 residues. The V gene lost 5 bases and the J gene lost 3 bases, with 18 bases spanning the gap. CDR1 MNHEY and CDR2 SMNVEV come from the germline V gene (reference sequence).

For the CDR3, the DNA is TGTGCCAGCAGCCCGGGTGGCCAAGAGACCCAGTACTTC. The encoded protein is CASSPGGQETQYF. The chain joins TRBV5-4 to TRBJ2-5; D unclear. V lost 4 bases and J lost 1, with 8 bases in between. Per the germline V gene, CDR1 is SGHNT and CDR2 is YYREEE (reference sequence). The CDR3 is 13 residues long.

This clone was found once. This chain joins TRBV5-1 and TRBJ2-7; TRBD2 might be the D (7 bases). The CDR3 consists of 14 residues. The germline CDR1 and CDR2 sequences are SGHRS and YFSETQ. With 1 base removed from V and 0 bases from J, the gap between germline ends came to 8 bases. The CDR3, as DNA: TGCGCCAGCAGCTTGAGGGGGGGCTCCTACGAGCAGTACTTC. Translated: CASSLRGGSYEQYF.

This sequence joins TRBV4-2 and TRBJ2-4, with D unresolved. V shed 1 base and J shed 0 bases, with 7 bases lying between them. Germline V CDR1 and CDR2: LGHNA, YNFKEQ. The CDR3 has 15 amino acids. The DNA for the CDR3 is TGTGCCAGCAGCCAAGGGCCACTAGCCAAAAACATTCAGTACTTC. Protein product: CASSQGPLAKNIQYF.

The table lists this clone with a count of one. The V and J genes are TRBV2 and TRBJ2-3, with TRBD1 as a possible D gene (6 bases). Deletions cut 4 bases from V and 0 bases from J, with 8 bases between. CDR1 is SNHLY and CDR2 is FYNNEI in the germline V gene. The CDR3 contains 14 residues. The CDR3: CASSAQGSTDTQYF. CDR3 DNA: TGTGCCAGCAGTGCGCAGGGGAGCACAGATACGCAGTATTTT.

The chain combines TRBV6-5 with TRBJ1-1; perhaps TRBD1 as D (6 bases). V lost 3 bases and J 4 bases, leaving 12 bases between the germline ends. The CDR3 totals 14 residues. CDR1 and CDR2 from the germline V gene are MNHEY and SVGAGI. CDR3 loop: CASSYGGLGTEAFF. DNA of the CDR3: TGTGCCAGCAGTTATGGGGGGCTGGGCACTGAAGCTTTCTTT.

Only one count was recorded for this clone. The rearrangement uses TRBV5-1 and TRBJ2-7; D is tentatively TRBD1 or TRBD2 (5 bases each). V lost 0 bases and J 0 bases, leaving 13 bases between the germline ends. Germline CDR1 SGHRS, CDR2 YFSETQ. This CDR3 has 16 amino acids. The chain's CDR3 is CASSLELGRISYEQYF. The CDR3 DNA is TGCGCCAGCAGCTTGGAGTTGGGACGTATCTCCTACGAGCAGTACTTC.

The chain is built from TRBV11-2 and TRBJ2-3; D is ambiguous. The germline gives CDR1 SGHAT, CDR2 FQNNGV. CDR3 length: 14 residues. Trimming pared 5 bases from V and 1 base from J, leaving 10 bases between. The CDR3 reads CASSPLYGTDTQYF. CDR3 DNA: TGTGCCAGCAGCCCCCTATACGGCACAGATACGCAGTATTTT.

The chain combines TRBV7-9 with TRBJ2-5; 14 bases are a match to TRBD2. The germline CDR1 and CDR2 sequences are SEHNR and FQNEAQ (reference sequence). The J segment lost 5 bases and the V segment lost 5 bases, leaving 10 bases of the junction unmatched. This CDR3 contains 17 residues. The chain's CDR3 is CASSRKGLAGVRETQYF. CDR3 DNA: TGTGCCAGCAGCCGAAAGGGACTAGCGGGAGTTCGGGAGACCCAGTACTTC.

V is TRBV5-1 and J is TRBJ2-3; the D is unclear. The V end was cut by 0 bases, the J end by 3 bases, with 8 bases between. The CDR3 consists of 14 residues. CDR1 is SGHRS, CDR2 YFSETQ, per germline. The CDR3 protein is CASSLVQRTDTQYF. The CDR3 DNA follows: TGCGCCAGCAGCTTGGTACAGAGAACAGATACGCAGTATTTT.

The chain joins TRBV30 to TRBJ1-6; TRBD1 matches at 7 bases. The V segment lost 3 bases and the J segment 5 bases; nucleotides outside the gene matches: 7. This CDR3 comprises 15 residues. The germline CDR1 and CDR2 sequences are GTSNPN and SVGIG (reference sequence). CDR3: CAWRTQGTDNSPLHF. CDR3 coding DNA: TGTGCCTGGAGGACACAGGGGACCGATAATTCACCCCTCCACTTT.

This clone was seen just once. The chain has TRBV28 and TRBJ1-2; D remains unclear. In germline, CDR1 is MDHEN, CDR2 SYDVKM. V lost 3 bases, J lost 5 bases, and 7 bases lay in between. The CDR3 is 12 residues long. The CDR3 DNA reads TGTGCCAGCAGTTTGTCCCGGTATGGCTACACCTTC. Translation gives CASSLSRYGYTF.

This clone showed up just once. The chain is built from TRBV30 and TRBJ2-1, with D unclear. V was pared by 4 bases and J by 8 bases, with 15 bases between. This CDR3 has 13 residues. CDR1 and CDR2 (germline): GTSNPN, SVGIG (reference sequence). The chain's CDR3 is CAWNVQVVDEQFF. Written as DNA, the CDR3 is TGTGCCTGGAATGTGCAGGTAGTCGATGAGCAGTTCTTC.

The chain recombines TRBV30 with TRBJ2-2, with D possibly TRBD1 on 7 matching bases. CDR3 length: 18 residues. Deletions cut 0 bases from V and 5 bases from J, with 22 bases between. The germline CDR1 and CDR2 sequences are GTSNPN and SVGIG (reference sequence). CDR3 in DNA: TGTGCCTGGAGTGTACGGAAAGGGGGGACACAGGGGACCGGGGAGCTGTTTTTT. Translation: CAWSVRKGGTQGTGELFF.

This clone appeared once. The V call is TRBV5-6, the J call TRBJ1-2; D not resolved. Trimming removed 0 bases from V and 0 bases from J, with 6 bases in between. The CDR3 spans 14 residues. The germline gives CDR1 SGHDT, CDR2 YYEEEE. For the CDR3, the DNA is TGTGCCAGCAGCTTGGGACTTACTAACTATGGCTACACCTTC. It specifies CASSLGLTNYGYTF.

The rearrangement uses TRBV29-1 and TRBJ2-7, with 8 positions matching TRBD1. Per germline, CDR1 SQVTM and CDR2 ANQGSEA. V lost 4 bases to trimming and J lost 2 bases; unmatched junction nucleotides: 4. The CDR3 extends over 13 amino acids. Here the CDR3 DNA reads TGCAGCGTTGTAGCAGGGGGCGCCTACGAGCAGTACTTC. Translating it yields CSVVAGGAYEQYF.

This clone was observed a few times. V and J are TRBV5-1 and TRBJ2-7, with 8 bases fitting TRBD1. Trimming removed 1 base from V and 6 bases from J; junction bases left unmatched: 3. Germline V gene lookup returns CDR1 SGHRS and CDR2 YFSETQ. The CDR3 consists of 13 residues. CDR3 sequence: CASSLRTGFEQYF. CDR3 nucleotide sequence: TGCGCCAGCAGCTTGAGGACAGGGTTCGAGCAGTACTTC.

The V call is TRBV27, the J call TRBJ1-1; D remains unclear. This CDR3 comprises 14 residues. Germline assignment: CDR1 MNHEY and CDR2 SMNVEV (reference sequence). Trimming removed 2 bases at V and 5 bases at J, with 12 bases between. CDR3 in DNA: TGTGCCAGCAGTTTAAGGGCATATAGGACTGAAGCTTTCTTT. Translated: CASSLRAYRTEAFF.

CDR3 bases: TGCGCCAGCAGCTCCGGACAGAACAATGAGCAGTTCTTC. This encodes CASSSGQNNEQFF. This chain joins TRBV5-1 and TRBJ2-1; weak D call: TRBD1 (6 bases). The CDR3 is 13 amino acids. Trimming cost V 3 bases and J 5 bases, with 9 bases left between them. CDR1 is SGHRS and CDR2 is YFSETQ in the germline V gene.

V is TRBV5-1 and J is TRBJ2-2; TRBD2 might be the D (5 bases). V was pared by 4 bases and J by 0 bases, with 10 bases between. CDR3 length: 15 residues. Germline V CDR1 and CDR2: SGHRS, YFSETQ. The CDR3 nucleotides read TGCGCCAGCAGCGCGAGGGCCGCGAACACCGGGGAGCTGTTTTTT. Translation gives CASSARAANTGELFF.

This rearrangement joins TRBV6-1 to TRBJ1-3, with D unresolved. Per germline, CDR1 MNHNS and CDR2 SASEGT. V shed 6 bases and J shed 0 bases, with 6 bases lying between them. CDR3 length equals 13 residues. CDR3 protein: CASRAASGNTIYF. In DNA form, the CDR3 reads TGTGCCAGCAGGGCAGCCTCTGGAAACACCATATATTTT.

This chain links TRBV7-9 with TRBJ2-3; TRBD2 matches 12 bases. J lost 0 bases, V lost 4 bases, and 11 bases had no gene match. Germline V gives CDR1 SEHNR, CDR2 FQNEAQ (reference sequence). The CDR3 totals 19 residues. This CDR3 reads CASSSYFSGTSGSTDTQYF. The CDR3 region has the DNA TGTGCCAGCAGCTCCTATTTTTCCGGGACTAGCGGGAGCACAGATACGCAGTATTTT. Complete variable domain (other parts from reference TRBV7-9 and TRBJ2-3): DTGVSQNPRHKITKRGQNVTFRCDPISEHNRLYWYRQTLGQGPEFLTYFQNEAQLEKSRLLSDRFSAERPKGSFSTLEIQRTEQGDSAMYLCASSSYFSGTSGSTDTQYFGPGTRLTVL.

This clone appeared a single time. The chain joins TRBV18 to TRBJ2-5; a weak D match, TRBD1 (6 bases). Per germline, CDR1 KGHSH and CDR2 LQKENI. Trimming pared 6 bases from V and 1 base from J, leaving 9 bases between. The CDR3 covers 13 residues. CDR3: CASSRDIQETQYF. CDR3 sequence (DNA): TGTGCCAGCTCCCGGGACATCCAAGAGACCCAGTACTTC.